This TCR beta chain was found in a study of CD8+ T cells in alopecia areata. The V gene's germline CDR1 is SGHDN and CDR2 FVKESK. The germline V and J ends were trimmed by 2 bases and 10 bases, with 14 bases remaining between them. The CDR3 covers 13 residues. For about five of the biomarker-study patients, the CD4+ cells were further sorted so as to obtain CD25+CD127- cells. Those with alopecia areata gave lesional scalp punch biopsies and peripheral blood. RNA extraction was followed by reverse transcription into cDNA, which acted as the sequencing template. TCRdb's table, derived via immunoSEQ multiplex PCR, lists solely in-frame clones and lacks some. The sample holds 37,000 or so clones, around half seen once.

The rearrangement joins TRBV14 to TRBJ1-1; D gene uncertain. This clonotype was obtained from a human donor with alopecia areata. Material for sequencing was CD4+ Tregs sorted from blood. The CDR3 loop is CASSQFSGLGAFF. CDR3 bases: TGTGCCAGCAGCCAATTCTCCGGCTTGGGAGCTTTCTTT.